This entry lists 14 T cell receptor beta chains sequenced from one sample in a study of cytomegalovirus exposure and HLA in healthy donors. In the PCR, 60 Vbeta and 13 Jbeta primers were used. Clones were read by immunoSEQ multiplex PCR, and TCRdb kept only the in-frame ones, dropping some. The data show about 100,000 clones, and the top ten clones hold about 0.59%. Sequenced material: PBMCs. These receptor sequences come from a man aged 45 to 65 in good health and CMV-seronegative.

The V call is TRBV30, the J call TRBJ2-6; 7 bases line up with TRBD2. CDR3 length equals 14 residues. The germline V gene encodes CDR1 GTSNPN and CDR2 SVGIG (reference sequence). Germline trimming cut 3 bases from V and 2 bases from J; bases unmatched to any gene: 1. CDR3 residues: CAWSRGAGANVLTF. The CDR3, as DNA: TGTGCCTGGAGCCGGGGGGCTGGGGCCAACGTCCTGACTTTC.

The chain carries TRBV5-1 and TRBJ2-1, with 8 bases matching TRBD2. Looked up from germline, CDR1 is SGHRS and CDR2 is YFSETQ. The ends lost 5 bases at V and 0 bases at J; junction bases unmatched: 7. The length of the CDR3 is 16 residues. The CDR3 DNA follows: TGCGCCAGCAGTTTATTAGCGGGGAGCTCCTACAATGAGCAGTTCTTC. Translation: CASSLLAGSSYNEQFF. Complete variable domain (other parts from reference TRBV5-1 and TRBJ2-1): KAGVTQTPRYLIKTRGQQVTLSCSPISGHRSVSWYQQTPGQGLQFLFEYFSETQRNKGNFPGRFSGRQFSNSRSEMNVSTLELGDSALYLCASSLLAGSSYNEQFFGPGTRLTVL.

The genes are TRBV9 and TRBJ2-1; D gene ambiguous. CDR3 length equals 15 residues. Germline V gives CDR1 SGDLS, CDR2 YYNGEE. V was clipped by 0 bases and J by 9 bases, with 16 bases between them. The CDR3 DNA is TGTGCCAGCAGCGTAGTAAGCTCAGAGTCGGGTGAGCAGTTCTTC. The encoded protein is CASSVVSSESGEQFF.

The rearrangement uses TRBV19 and TRBJ1-5; 9 nucleotides agree with TRBD1. Germline CDR1 and CDR2: LNHDA and SQIVND (reference sequence). J gave up 6 bases and V 10 bases, and 4 bases lay outside the gene matches. The CDR3 has 12 amino acids. Here the CDR3 reads CATEQGAQPQHF. The CDR3 nucleotides read TGTGCCACCGAACAGGGGGCTCAGCCCCAGCATTTT. The variable domain in full, with the rest retrieved from reference TRBV19 and TRBJ1-5, is DGGITQSPKYLFRKEGQNVTLSCEQNLNHDAMYWYRQDPGQGLRLIYYSQIVNDFQKGDIAEGYSVSREKKESFPLTVTSAQKNPTAFYLCATEQGAQPQHFGDGTRLSIL.

The rearrangement joins TRBV19 to TRBJ2-1; 9 nucleotides align to TRBD2. Germline-derived CDR1 and CDR2 are LNHDA and SQIVND (reference sequence). Trimming took 3 bases from V and 7 from J; bases not matched to a gene: 16. The CDR3 is made up of 18 amino acids. This chain's CDR3 is CASSISPSGNLGRNEQFF. In DNA form, the CDR3 reads TGTGCCAGTAGTATTTCCCCTAGCGGGAACTTAGGTAGGAATGAGCAGTTCTTC.

The chain joins TRBV18 to TRBJ1-5; D not certain. Trimming left V 2 bases short and J 4 bases short, with 12 bases between. The CDR3 covers 15 residues. The V gene's germline CDR1 is KGHSH and CDR2 LQKENI. The chain's CDR3 is CASSPSIQANQPQHF. CDR3 DNA sequence: TGTGCCAGCTCACCATCGATCCAGGCTAATCAGCCCCAGCATTTT.

The CDR3 DNA reads as TGTGCCAGCAGACGTCCGGGACAGGGCTACGAGCAGTACTTC. Protein: CASRRPGQGYEQYF. The V and J genes are TRBV7-2 and TRBJ2-7; 9 nucleotides line up with TRBD1. The CDR3 runs to 14 residues. Germline V gives CDR1 SGHTA, CDR2 FQGNSA. V was clipped by 6 bases and J by 3 bases; unmatched bases: 6.

This sequence joins TRBV19 and TRBJ1-1; 8 bases map to TRBD1. Trimming at V came to 3 bases and at J to 5 bases, leaving 8 bases not matched to a gene. CDR3 length equals 15 residues. Germline values: CDR1 LNHDA, CDR2 SQIVND (reference sequence). The chain's CDR3 is CASSIQGARGTEAFF. As DNA, the CDR3 is TGTGCCAGTAGTATTCAGGGGGCCCGGGGTACTGAAGCTTTCTTT.

Concerning this clone itself: This sample includes further DNA sequences coding for the same CDR3. The V and J genes are TRBV9 and TRBJ2-5; D remains unclear. The CDR3 is 13 amino acids. Germline V gene lookup returns CDR1 SGDLS and CDR2 YYNGEE. Trimming removed 0 bases at V and 5 bases at J, with 8 bases between. CDR3 sequence: CASSVGGGETQYF. CDR3 coding DNA: TGTGCCAGCAGCGTAGGAGGTGGGGAGACCCAGTACTTC.

DNA of the CDR3: TGTGCCAGCTTCTCGGGGTACGAGCAGTACTTC. Translated: CASFSGYEQYF. This chain links TRBV27 with TRBJ2-7, with D perhaps matching TRBD2 (5 bases). The V end was cut by 8 bases, the J end by 4 bases, with 9 bases between. Germline CDR1 and CDR2: MNHEY and SMNVEV (reference sequence). The CDR3 is 11 amino acids.

The chain is built from TRBV4-3 and TRBJ2-1; a weak D match, TRBD2 (6 bases). The CDR3 is made up of 14 amino acids. With 4 bases removed from V and 7 bases from J, the gap between germline ends came to 14 bases. CDR1 LGHNA and CDR2 YSLEER come from the germline V gene. The CDR3 bases are TGCGCCAGCAGCCCCCGTGGGGGGAGGAATGAGCAGTTCTTC. Amino acid sequence: CASSPRGGRNEQFF.

The chain uses TRBV7-2 and TRBJ1-2; 9 nucleotides match TRBD1. The CDR3 length is 15 residues. V shed 1 base, J shed 3 bases, and the junction held 3 bases outside the gene matches. Germline assignment: CDR1 SGHTA and CDR2 FQGNSA. This chain's CDR3 is CASSLDRGLYYGYTF. CDR3 nucleotides: TGTGCCAGCAGCTTAGACAGGGGGCTTTACTATGGCTACACCTTC.

The chain carries TRBV29-1 and TRBJ1-1; D is perhaps TRBD1 (5 bases). Trimming pared 4 bases from V and 4 bases from J, leaving 13 bases between. The CDR3 is 13 residues long. Germline CDR1 is SQVTM and CDR2 is ANQGSEA. The CDR3 loop is CSVVKATGTEAFF. In DNA form, the CDR3 reads TGCAGCGTTGTTAAGGCAACAGGCACTGAAGCTTTCTTT.

The chain carries TRBV19 and TRBJ2-5; 7 bases are a match to TRBD2. The J call may not be correct, given that the DNA end is closer to TRBJ2-7. Germline V CDR1 and CDR2: LNHDA, SQIVND (reference sequence). CDR3 size: 12 residues. CDR3 protein: CASTSDSYEQYF. The CDR3 DNA is TGTGCCAGCACTAGCGACTCCTACGAGCAGTACTTC.